This T cell receptor beta chain emerged from a study of cytomegalovirus exposure and HLA in healthy donors. Study-level points and caveats: A likely sequencing artifact accounted for one observed cluster of highly shared sequence variants. The study labeled around 160 TCR beta chains cytomegalovirus-associated. It has been reported that TCR beta sequences accurately predicted the HLA-A and HLA-B alleles of most subjects.

With regard to this clone: The antigen remains undetermined.

The CDR3 totals 15 residues. With 60 Vbeta and 13 Jbeta primers, the PCR was carried out. Assay: immunoSEQ multiplex PCR; the TCRdb copy retains only in-frame clones and omits some. The sample consists of some 150,000 clones, roughly two thirds of them appearing once. The clonotype comes from a woman younger than 45 in good health and CMV-seronegative. The sample was PBMCs. The chain employs TRBV21-1 and TRBJ1-2; the DNA was not compared with TRBD1, the D call given in the table. TRBV21-1 represents a pseudogene. In nucleotides, the CDR3 is TGTGCCAGCAGCAAGGCAGGGTCTTCTAACTATGGCTACACCTTC. It specifies CASSKAGSSNYGYTF.